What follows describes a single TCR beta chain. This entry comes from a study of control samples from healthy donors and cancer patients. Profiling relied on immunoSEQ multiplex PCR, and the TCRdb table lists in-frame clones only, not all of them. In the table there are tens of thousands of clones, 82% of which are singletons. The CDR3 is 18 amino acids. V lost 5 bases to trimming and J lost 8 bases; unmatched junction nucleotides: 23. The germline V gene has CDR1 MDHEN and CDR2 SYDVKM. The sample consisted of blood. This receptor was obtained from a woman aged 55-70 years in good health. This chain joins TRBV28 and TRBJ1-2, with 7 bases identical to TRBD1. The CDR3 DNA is TGTGCCAGCAGTGCCTATTCCGGGACAGCCCACGGACTGAAGGGCTACACCTTC. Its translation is CASSAYSGTAHGLKGYTF.